This T cell receptor (beta chain) was recovered during a study of cytomegalovirus exposure and HLA in healthy donors. PCR used 60 Vbeta primers and 13 Jbeta primers. TCRdb's table, derived via immunoSEQ multiplex PCR, lists solely in-frame clones and lacks some. This table has some 77,000 clones, roughly 80% appearing once. This receptor was obtained from a woman aged 40 to 50 in good health and CMV-seronegative. Sample: PBMCs.

The CDR3 spells CASSFRLAGARNEQFF. The DNA of the CDR3 is TGTGCCAGCAGCTTTCGACTAGCGGGAGCTAGGAATGAGCAGTTCTTC. V gene TRBV5-5 combines with J gene TRBJ2-1, with TRBD2 identical over 12 bases. The CDR3 length is 16 residues. Trimming took 2 bases from V and 7 from J; bases not matched to a gene: 7. Germline V lookup: CDR1 SGHKS, CDR2 YYEKEE (reference sequence).